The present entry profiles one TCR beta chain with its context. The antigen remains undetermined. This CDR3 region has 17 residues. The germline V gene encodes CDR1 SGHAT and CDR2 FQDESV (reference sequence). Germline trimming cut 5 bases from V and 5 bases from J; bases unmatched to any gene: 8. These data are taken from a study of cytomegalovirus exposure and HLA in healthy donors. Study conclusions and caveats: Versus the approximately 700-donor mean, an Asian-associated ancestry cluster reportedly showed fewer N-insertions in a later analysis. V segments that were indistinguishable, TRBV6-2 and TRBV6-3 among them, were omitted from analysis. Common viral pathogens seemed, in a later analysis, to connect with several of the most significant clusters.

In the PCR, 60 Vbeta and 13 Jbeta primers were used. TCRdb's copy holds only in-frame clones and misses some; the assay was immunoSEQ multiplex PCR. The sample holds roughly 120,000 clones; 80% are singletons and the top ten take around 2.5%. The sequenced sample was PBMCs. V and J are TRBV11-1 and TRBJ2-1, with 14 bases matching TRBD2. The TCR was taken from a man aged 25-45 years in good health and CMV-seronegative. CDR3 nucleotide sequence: TGTGCCAGCAGCCCCAGACTAGCGGGAGGGCCTAACAATGAGCAGTTCTTC. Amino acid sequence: CASSPRLAGGPNNEQFF.